The 32 T cell receptor beta chains below come from one sample, sequenced in a study of blood T cells in healthy people across ages (dated by TCRdb to the mid-2010s). The protocol used for the library was 5' RACE. Instrument used: Illumina HiSeq 2500. A second PCR of about 7 to 12 cycles was run with a J-beta primer mix and a sample-barcoded 5' primer. TCRdb applied fastp at Q25 and MiXCR to the public reads, then kept only in-frame beta chains. Merged by CDR3 protein, the rows form single entries marked with the most common genes and DNA. Recorded for this sample are approximately 810,000 distinct CDR3 sequences; less than 35% of them occurred a single time. Approximately 15% of the sample lies in the top ten. The specimen sequenced was blood. The origin of the receptors is a woman older than 75 in good health.

For this clonotype: Just one base apart from a much larger clone, this may be a read error. Here the CDR3 reads CASSFLAVRGPTDTQYF. In DNA, the CDR3 is TGTGCCAGCAGTTTTCTCGCCGTCAGGGGCCCAACAGATACGCAGTATTTT. The genes are TRBV12-3 or TRBV12-4 and TRBJ2-3; D might be TRBD1 (6 bases). The CDR3 covers 17 residues. V lost 3 bases and J lost 3, with 19 bases in between.

A remark on this clonotype: At one end the junction does not follow the germline gene, possibly because of a read error. The V gene is TRBV20-1, the J gene TRBJ1-2; no clear D gene. Germline V gene data show CDR1 as DFQATT and CDR2 as SNEGSKA (reference sequence). This CDR3 contains 15 residues. The CDR3 spells CSARETSMSNCGYTF. The CDR3 DNA reads TGCAGTGCTAGAGAGACCAGTATGTCCAACTGTGGCTACACCTTC.

This chain links TRBV12-3 or TRBV12-4 with TRBJ2-7; the D gene is possibly TRBD1 (6 bases). The CDR3 length is 18 residues. Trimming removed 5 bases at V and 4 bases at J, with 27 bases between. The CDR3 is CASSPGDEGEKFPYEQYF. The CDR3 DNA sequence: TGTGCCAGCAGTCCCGGGGATGAGGGGGAGAAGTTCCCATACGAGCAGTACTTC.

The table lists this clonotype with many counts. The chain has TRBV6-5 and TRBJ2-5, with D unresolved. From germline, CDR1 is MNHEY and CDR2 SVGAGI. The germline V and J ends were trimmed by 2 bases and 2 bases, with 6 bases remaining between them. The CDR3 is 13 residues long. The CDR3 sequence: CASSYKWQETQYF. The DNA for the CDR3 is TGTGCCAGCAGTTACAAGTGGCAAGAGACCCAGTACTTC.

The chain is built from TRBV4-1 and TRBJ1-4; D is perhaps TRBD1 (5 bases). V lost 0 bases to trimming and J lost 4 bases, with 15 bases between them. Germline V gives CDR1 MGHRA, CDR2 YSYEKL. CDR3 length: 17 residues. CDR3 nucleotide sequence: TGCGCCAGCAGCCAAGATTCCACAAGGGGTTATAATGAAAAACTGTTTTTT. Protein sequence: CASSQDSTRGYNEKLFF.

On this clonotype: Germline is not matched at one junction end, which may reflect a read error. This chain uses TRBV14 with TRBJ2-3, with 15 bases lining up with TRBD2. The CDR3 extends over 16 amino acids. Germline V lookup: CDR1 SGHDN, CDR2 FVKESK. The CDR3 bases are TGTGCCAGCAGCGGAGGACTAGCGGGGGGGGGCGATACGCGGTATTTT. It yields the protein CASSGGLAGGGDTRYF.

The V gene is TRBV2, the J gene TRBJ1-2; D uncertain. Germline CDR1 reads SNHLY; CDR2 reads FYNNEI. The CDR3 sequence is 13 residues long. V dropped 4 bases and J dropped 4 bases, with 10 bases sitting between them. The CDR3 coding sequence is TGTGCCAGCAGTGTAAACTCCTTCTATGGCTACACCTTC. Its protein product is CASSVNSFYGYTF. The full variable domain, in which reference TRBV2 and TRBJ1-2 provide the parts outside the CDR3, is EPEVTQTPSHQVTQMGQEVILRCVPISNHLYFYWYRQILGQKVEFLVSFYNNEISEKSEIFDDQFSVERPDGSNFTLKIRSTKLEDSAMYFCASSVNSFYGYTFGSGTRLTVV.

This clonotype is a singleton in its sample. The chain couples TRBV20-1 to TRBJ1-2; D uncertain. Trimming left V 6 bases short and J 0 bases short, with 11 bases between. This CDR3 has 13 residues. Germline values: CDR1 DFQATT, CDR2 SNEGSKA (reference sequence). The CDR3 loop is CSAPGYPNYGYTF. The CDR3 region has the DNA TGCAGTGCCCCGGGCTACCCTAACTATGGCTACACCTTC.

As to this clonotype: Possible read error: a much larger clone is one base away. The chain links TRBV20-1 to TRBJ2-5, with unresolved D. The germline CDR1 and CDR2 sequences are DFQATT and SNEGSKA (reference sequence). The CDR3 sequence is 10 residues long. With 4 bases removed from V and 11 bases from J, the gap between germline ends came to 11 bases. CDR3 bases: TGCAGTGCTAAAAGAGAAGAGCAGTACTTC. Protein product: CSAKREEQYF.

With regard to this clonotype: One end of the junction fails to match germline, which may point to a read error. The chain employs TRBV5-4 and TRBJ2-6; 8 bases agree with TRBD1. The germline gives CDR1 SGHNT, CDR2 YYREEE (reference sequence). The CDR3 sequence is 17 residues long. The CDR3 region is CTSSLGTGDSGANVLTF. For the CDR3, the DNA is TGTACCAGCAGCCTCGGGACAGGAGACTCTGGGGCCAACGTCCTGACTTTC.

The J gene is TRBJ1-5, the V gene TRBV20-1, with D possibly matching TRBD1 (5 bases). There are 13 residues in the CDR3. Germline CDR1 is DFQATT and CDR2 is SNEGSKA (reference sequence). The CDR3 DNA sequence: TGCAGCGTTGGACAACTTGAGAATCAGCCCCAGCATTTT. It encodes CSVGQLENQPQHF.

This clonotype was detected a few times. This chain links TRBV7-2 with TRBJ1-2, with 8 bases aligning to TRBD1. Unmatched junction bases numbered 5, after V lost 4 bases and J lost 7 bases. Germline CDR1 and CDR2: SGHTA and FQGNSA. The CDR3 runs to 13 residues. The CDR3 sequence: CASSSPGGSGYTF. The CDR3, as DNA: TGTGCCAGCAGCTCGCCAGGGGGCTCTGGCTACACCTTC.

This clonotype was counted ten times or more. This chain joins TRBV11-2 and TRBJ2-1; TRBD1 matches at 9 bases. This CDR3 region has 15 residues. Germline V lookup: CDR1 SGHAT, CDR2 FQNNGV. Trimming took 9 bases from V and 5 from J; bases not matched to a gene: 11. Written as DNA, the CDR3 is TGTGCCAGTAGAAGGAGGGGACAGGGCGACAATGAGCAGTTCTTC. It translates to CASRRRGQGDNEQFF. Combining the CDR3 with reference TRBV11-2 and TRBJ2-1 gives the whole variable domain EAGVAQSPRYKIIEKRQSVAFWCNPISGHATLYWYQQILGQGPKLLIQFQNNGVVDDSQLPKDRFSAERLKGVDSTLKIQPAKLEDSAVYLCASRRRGQGDNEQFFGPGTRLTVL.

The genes are TRBV29-1 and TRBJ2-7, with D unclear. This CDR3 comprises 13 residues. The V and J ends lost 7 bases and 4 bases respectively, with 17 bases between them. CDR1 SQVTM and CDR2 ANQGSEA come from the germline V gene. CDR3 bases: TGCAGCGCTCAACGACCGCCTCAATACGAGCAGTACTTC. This gives the protein CSAQRPPQYEQYF.

V and J are TRBV18 and TRBJ1-4; D uncertain. Trimming stripped 4 bases from V and 5 bases from J, with 8 bases between. The CDR3 extends over 13 amino acids. Germline V gives CDR1 KGHSH, CDR2 LQKENI. The CDR3 is CASSRVINEKLFF. DNA of the CDR3: TGTGCCAGCTCACGAGTGATAAATGAAAAACTGTTTTTT.

This clonotype was seen ten or more times. The chain joins TRBV5-5 to TRBJ2-1; TRBD1 or TRBD2 may be the D gene (5 bases each). The CDR3 length is 13 residues. Germline loops: CDR1 SGHKS, CDR2 YYEKEE (reference sequence). The germline V and J ends were trimmed by 1 base and 9 bases, with 11 bases remaining between them. CDR3: CASSLTWDPEQFF. Here the CDR3 DNA reads TGTGCCAGCAGCTTGACCTGGGACCCTGAGCAGTTCTTC. Looking up the rest from reference TRBV5-5 and TRBJ2-1 gives the full variable domain: DAGVTQSPTHLIKTRGQQVTLRCSPISGHKSVSWYQQVLGQGPQFIFQYYEKEERGRGNFPDRFSARQFPNYSSELNVNALLLGDSALYLCASSLTWDPEQFFGPGTRLTVL.

The rearrangement links TRBV12-3 or TRBV12-4 to TRBJ2-3; D possibly uses TRBD1 or TRBD2 (6 bases each). The CDR3 is made up of 14 amino acids. V lost 7 bases, J lost 5 bases, and 16 bases lay in between. The CDR3 sequence is CASNRGGRLDTQYF. CDR3 sequence (DNA): TGTGCCAGCAATCGAGGGGGGAGACTAGATACGCAGTATTTT.

In regard to this clonotype: At one boundary the junction diverges from the germline segment, which might be a read error. This rearrangement joins TRBV3-1 to TRBJ1-6; a weak D match, TRBD1 (5 bases). This CDR3 comprises 16 residues. Looked up from germline, CDR1 is LGHDT and CDR2 is YNNKEL (reference sequence). CDR3: CASSRYGGFRNSPLHF. The CDR3 DNA follows: TGCGCCAGCAGTCGATATGGGGGGTTCCGTAATTCACCCCTCCACTTT.

In regard to this clonotype: A single base separates this from a much larger clone, so it may be a read error. The genes are TRBV4-2 and TRBJ1-4; D gene unclear. The CDR3 runs to 16 residues. Per the germline V gene, CDR1 is LGHNA and CDR2 is YNFKEQ. CDR3 coding DNA: TGTGCCAGCAGCCAAACTGACCGAGCAACTAATGAAATACTGTTTTTT. Amino acid sequence: CASSQTDRATNEILFF.

Regarding this clonotype: A much bigger clone sits one base away, suggesting this may be a read error. V is TRBV7-2 and J is TRBJ2-3, with TRBD1 identical over 11 bases. The CDR3 covers 16 residues. CDR1 is SGHTA and CDR2 is FQGNSA in the germline V gene. The CDR3 loop is CASSRRTGGSTDTRYF. The CDR3 bases are TGTGCCAGCAGCCGACGGACAGGGGGCTCGACAGATACGCGGTATTTT.

Ten or more counts support this clonotype. V usage is TRBV7-2 and J usage is TRBJ1-2; tentatively, D is TRBD1 (6 bases). Trimming took off 3 bases at V and 8 bases at J, with 19 bases between the two ends. CDR1 is SGHTA and CDR2 is FQGNSA in the germline V gene. The CDR3 covers 15 residues. CDR3 sequence (DNA): TGTGCCAGCAGCTTTCGACAGGTTACAAATAGCGGCTACACCTTC. It specifies CASSFRQVTNSGYTF.

This clonotype occurred a few times. The chain carries TRBV19 and TRBJ2-7; D possibly uses TRBD1 or TRBD2 (5 bases each). Germline CDR1 and CDR2: LNHDA and SQIVND (reference sequence). V lost 3 bases and J lost 4, with 16 bases in between. The CDR3 consists of 15 residues. CDR3: CASSIGVWDRYEQYF. CDR3 nucleotides: TGTGCCAGTAGTATCGGGGTGTGGGACCGTTACGAGCAGTACTTC.

This clonotype was recorded at least ten times. J is TRBJ1-5 and V is TRBV28; D not certain. Trimming removed 6 bases at V and 6 bases at J, with 12 bases between. The CDR3 spans 13 residues. Per germline, CDR1 MDHEN and CDR2 SYDVKM. CDR3 sequence (DNA): TGTGCCAGCAGCCCCAGGTTAATTCAGCCCCAGCATTTT. This gives the protein CASSPRLIQPQHF.

The chain is built from TRBV20-1 and TRBJ2-4, with 9 bases fitting TRBD2. The J call may be wrong; the DNA end is better matched by TRBJ2-7. Germline loops: CDR1 DFQATT, CDR2 SNEGSKA (reference sequence). The CDR3 is 14 amino acids. The CDR3 region has the DNA TGCAGTGTCAGGAGGCTAGCGGGAAGGTACGAGCAGTACTTC. Protein product: CSVRRLAGRYEQYF.

This clonotype was seen at least ten times. This chain links TRBV21-1 with TRBJ2-1; TRBD2, the D gene given by the table, was not confirmed from the DNA. TRBV21-1 is a pseudogene. The CDR3 spans 15 residues. CDR3 nucleotides: TGTGCCAGCAGCAACCGGGACAGCGGTCACAATGAGCAGTTCTTC. Translating it yields CASSNRDSGHNEQFF.

The chain links TRBV5-5 to TRBJ2-4; the match to TRBD2 covers 11 bases. The J call may be wrong; the DNA end is better matched by TRBJ2-7. The CDR3 is made up of 16 amino acids. Germline V gene data show CDR1 as SGHKS and CDR2 as YYEKEE (reference sequence). Here the CDR3 reads CAWSVGLAGLGYEQYF. The CDR3 bases are TGTGCCTGGAGTGTCGGACTAGCGGGCTTAGGCTACGAGCAGTACTTC.

This clonotype was observed many times. The chain employs TRBV11-2 and TRBJ1-2, with 8 bases matching TRBD1. The ends lost 5 bases at V and 4 bases at J; junction bases unmatched: 9. Germline CDR1 and CDR2: SGHAT and FQNNGV. The CDR3 sequence is 15 residues long. CDR3 sequence (DNA): TGTGCCAGCAGCCCAGGGACAGGAGTGTTCTATGGCTACACCTTC. Its translation is CASSPGTGVFYGYTF. Full variable domain (remainder filled in from reference TRBV11-2 and TRBJ1-2): EAGVAQSPRYKIIEKRQSVAFWCNPISGHATLYWYQQILGQGPKLLIQFQNNGVVDDSQLPKDRFSAERLKGVDSTLKIQPAKLEDSAVYLCASSPGTGVFYGYTFGSGTRLTVV.

Only a few counts were recorded for this clonotype. Just one base apart from a much larger clone, this may be a read error. The chain is built from TRBV4-3 and TRBJ2-7; 8 bases line up with TRBD1. The germline gives CDR1 LGHNA, CDR2 YSLEER. The CDR3 is 16 residues long. V lost 4 bases to trimming and J lost 2 bases; unmatched junction nucleotides: 10. In DNA form, the CDR3 reads TGCGCCAGCAGCCGAGGGAGCGGACAGGGCGCCTACGAGCAGTACTTC. Protein product: CASSRGSGQGAYEQYF.

To note about this clonotype: A much larger clone differs by one base, so this may be a read error. The rearrangement joins TRBV7-2 to TRBJ1-6, with no clear D. V lost 8 bases and J 8 bases, leaving 13 bases between the germline ends. The CDR3 is 13 amino acids. Germline V lookup: CDR1 SGHTA, CDR2 FQGNSA. The CDR3 protein is CASGPEVHSPLHF. The CDR3, as DNA: TGTGCCAGCGGCCCCGAGGTCCATTCACCCCTCCACTTT.

V gene TRBV3-1 combines with J gene TRBJ1-2; no clear D gene. Germline CDR1 is LGHDT and CDR2 is YNNKEL (reference sequence). The CDR3 consists of 15 residues. V was trimmed by 1 base and J by 0 bases, leaving 9 bases between them. The CDR3 spells CASSQVLFTNYGYTF. CDR3 nucleotides: TGTGCCAGCAGCCAAGTTTTGTTCACTAACTATGGCTACACCTTC.

This clonotype was counted a few times. The J gene is TRBJ2-7, the V gene TRBV20-1; 8 nucleotides line up with TRBD1. Trimming cost V 4 bases and J 2 bases; bases outside gene matches: 10. CDR1 and CDR2 (germline): DFQATT, SNEGSKA (reference sequence). The CDR3 has 15 amino acids. CDR3 sequence: CSAIRRGQVTYEQYF. DNA of the CDR3: TGCAGTGCTATTCGCCGGGGACAGGTAACCTACGAGCAGTACTTC.

The chain recombines TRBV14 with TRBJ2-1, with 7 bases lining up with TRBD2. The germline CDR1 and CDR2 sequences are SGHDN and FVKESK. The CDR3 sequence is 20 residues long. After removal of 4 bases from V and 0 bases from J, the junction contained 18 bases not matched to a gene. For the CDR3, the DNA is TGTGCCAGCAGCCTGACCCTCGAGCGGGGCGATCGCAGCTCCTACAATGAGCAGTTCTTC. As protein: CASSLTLERGDRSSYNEQFF.